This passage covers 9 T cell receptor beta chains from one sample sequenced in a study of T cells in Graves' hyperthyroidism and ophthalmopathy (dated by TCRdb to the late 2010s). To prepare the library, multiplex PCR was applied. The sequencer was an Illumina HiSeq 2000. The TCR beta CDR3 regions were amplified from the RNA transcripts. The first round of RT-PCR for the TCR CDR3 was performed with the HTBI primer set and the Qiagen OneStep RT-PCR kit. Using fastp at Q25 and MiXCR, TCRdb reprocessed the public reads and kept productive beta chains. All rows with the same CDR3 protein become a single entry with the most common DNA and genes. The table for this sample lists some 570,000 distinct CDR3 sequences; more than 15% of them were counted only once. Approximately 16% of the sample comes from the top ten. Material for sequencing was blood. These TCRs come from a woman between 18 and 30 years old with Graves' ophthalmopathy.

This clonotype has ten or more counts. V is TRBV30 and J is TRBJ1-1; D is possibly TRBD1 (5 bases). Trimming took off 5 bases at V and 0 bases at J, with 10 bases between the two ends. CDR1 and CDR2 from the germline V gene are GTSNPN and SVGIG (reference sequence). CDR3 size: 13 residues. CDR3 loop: CAWGRQLNTEAFF. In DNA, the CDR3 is TGTGCCTGGGGTAGACAGTTGAACACTGAAGCTTTCTTT.

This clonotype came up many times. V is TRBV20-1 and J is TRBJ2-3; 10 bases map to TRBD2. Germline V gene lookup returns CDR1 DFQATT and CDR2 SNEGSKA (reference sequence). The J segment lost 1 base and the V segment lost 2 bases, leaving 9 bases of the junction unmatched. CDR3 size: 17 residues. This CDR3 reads CSARPSSSGSGTDTQYF. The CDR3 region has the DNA TGCAGTGCTAGACCTAGCTCTAGCGGGAGCGGCACAGATACGCAGTATTTT.

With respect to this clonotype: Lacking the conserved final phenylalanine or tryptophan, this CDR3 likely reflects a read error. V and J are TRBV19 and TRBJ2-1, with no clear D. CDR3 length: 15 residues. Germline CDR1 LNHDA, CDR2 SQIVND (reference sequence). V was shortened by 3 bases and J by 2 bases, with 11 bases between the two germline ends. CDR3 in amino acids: CASSMVERAYNEQFS. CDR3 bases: TGTGCCAGTAGTATGGTCGAACGTGCCTACAATGAGCAGTTCTCC.

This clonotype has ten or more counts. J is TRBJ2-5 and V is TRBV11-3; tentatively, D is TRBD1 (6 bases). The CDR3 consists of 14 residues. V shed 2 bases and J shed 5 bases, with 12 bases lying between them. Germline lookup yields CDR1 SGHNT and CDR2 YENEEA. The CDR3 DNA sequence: TGTGCCAGCAGCTTACCAGGGGTGGGGGAGACCCAGTACTTC. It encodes CASSLPGVGETQYF.

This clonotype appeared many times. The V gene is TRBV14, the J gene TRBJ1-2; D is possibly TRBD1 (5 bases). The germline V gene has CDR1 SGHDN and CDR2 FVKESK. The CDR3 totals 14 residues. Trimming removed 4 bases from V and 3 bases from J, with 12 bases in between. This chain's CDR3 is CASSRGTEDYGYTF. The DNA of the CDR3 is TGTGCCAGCAGCCGGGGGACCGAGGACTATGGCTACACCTTC. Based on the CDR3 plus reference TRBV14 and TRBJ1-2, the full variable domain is EAGVTQFPSHSVIEKGQTVTLRCDPISGHDNLYWYRRVMGKEIKFLLHFVKESKQDESGMPNNRFLAERTGGTYSTLKVQPAELEDSGVYFCASSRGTEDYGYTFGSGTRLTVV.

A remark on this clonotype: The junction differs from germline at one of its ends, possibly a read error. For the CDR3, the DNA is TGTGCCAGCAGTTTCGAGGGGGACACTGAAGCTTGCTTT. This codes for CASSFEGDTEACF. This chain joins TRBV28 and TRBJ1-1; TRBD1 might be the D (6 bases). Germline V lookup: CDR1 MDHEN, CDR2 SYDVKM. The CDR3 covers 13 residues.

This CDR3 is CASSTGRTGGVNEQFF. The DNA of the CDR3 is TGTGCCAGTAGTACCGGGAGGACAGGGGGTGTCAATGAGCAGTTCTTC. This sequence joins TRBV19 and TRBJ2-1; TRBD1 aligns across 10 bases. With 4 bases clipped from V and 6 bases from J, the junction kept 9 bases outside the gene matches. The CDR3 runs 16 residues. Germline V CDR1 and CDR2: LNHDA, SQIVND (reference sequence).

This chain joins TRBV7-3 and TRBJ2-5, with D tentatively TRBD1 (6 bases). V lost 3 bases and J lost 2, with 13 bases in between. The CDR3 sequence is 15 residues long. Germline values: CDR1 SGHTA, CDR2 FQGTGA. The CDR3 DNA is TGTGCCAGCAGCTTGTCGACAGGTTTGCAAGAGACCCAGTACTTC. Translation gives CASSLSTGLQETQYF.

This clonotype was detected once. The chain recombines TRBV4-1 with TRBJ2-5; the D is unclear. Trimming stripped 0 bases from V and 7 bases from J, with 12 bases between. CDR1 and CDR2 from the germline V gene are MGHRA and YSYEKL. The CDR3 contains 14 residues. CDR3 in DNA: TGCGCCAGCAGCCAAGATCCCGAAGCCGGGACCCAGTACTTC. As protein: CASSQDPEAGTQYF.